This T cell receptor (beta chain) is from a study of regulatory T cells in long-lasting Graves disease. Broader study findings: Fewer public clonotypes were shared by new patients (approximately 970) than by persistent patients (around 2,900).

Germline V gene data show CDR1 as SNHLY and CDR2 as FYNNEI. V lost 6 bases and J lost 10, with 13 bases in between. CDR3 length: 12 residues. Assembly of TCR beta libraries relied on iRepertoire HTBI primers together with Arm-PCR of CDR3 regions. TCRdb passed the multiplex PCR reads through MiXCR, listing each CDR3 protein once. The sample has roughly 560,000 distinct CDR3 sequences, about 12% seen once. Time point in this sample: newly diagnosed GD, antithyroid drugs for less than 3 months. From RNA extracted from PBMCs, the TCR library was made. Xi'an, China, was home to the endocrinology department that provided patients. This clonotype was seen repeatedly, ten times or more. Its specificity is unknown. These data were also reused for a study on T cells in Graves' hyperthyroidism and ophthalmopathy. That paper notes: Orbital computed tomography and thyroid ultrasound, together with serum TRAb and thyroxine and clinical symptoms, were used for diagnoses. Most clonotypes expanded in the thyroid (above 0.001) were also present in blood.

The chain combines TRBV2 with TRBJ2-1, with D possibly TRBD2 on 5 matching bases. Sequencing used peripheral blood mononuclear cells (PBMCs), obtained at new diagnosis, from a patient treated with antithyroid drugs. The TCR was taken from a woman between 25 and 40 years old with Graves disease. CDR3 sequence reads: CASSQDWLEQFF. CDR3 bases: TGTGCCAGCAGCCAGGACTGGCTGGAGCAGTTCTTC. The entire variable domain, with the rest obtained from reference TRBV2 and TRBJ2-1, is as follows: EPEVTQTPSHQVTQMGQEVILRCVPISNHLYFYWYRQILGQKVEFLVSFYNNEISEKSEIFDDQFSVERPDGSNFTLKIRSTKLEDSAMYFCASSQDWLEQFFGPGTRLTVL.